This is a list of T cell receptor beta chains from one sample in a study of shared clonotypes between healthy human individuals. Sequencing was performed with immunoSEQ multiplex PCR; in TCRdb, only in-frame clones are kept and a portion is missing. Counted here are around 980,000 clones, about 80% occurring once; the ten biggest clones make up roughly 0.62%. The specimen sequenced was memory CD4+ T cells from PBMCs. The receptors were gathered from a young man in good health. Some clones in this sample may be carry-over from other donors' samples. Both conserved end residues are part of each CDR3. Fields, in order: D gene, clone size, V gene, J gene, CDR3 DNA, CDR3 protein. D genes are given only for firm matches. Only part of the rows carry a size: once, few, many, or a class if the clone is expanded.

D: TRBD2
size: .
V: TRBV19
J: TRBJ2-4
DNA: TGTGCCAGTAGTATCCGGACTAGCGGAAACATTCAGTACTTC
CDR3: CASSIRTSGNIQYF

D: TRBD1
size: .
V: TRBV19
J: TRBJ2-2
DNA: TGTGCCAGTAGACCCTCAGGACAGGGGAACACCGGGGAGCTGTTTTTT
CDR3: CASRPSGQGNTGELFF

D: TRBD1
size: .
V: TRBV9
J: TRBJ1-2
DNA: TGTGCCAGCAGCAACAGAGGGACAGGGTCTGGCTACACCTTC
CDR3: CASSNRGTGSGYTF

D: .
size: .
V: TRBV11-2
J: TRBJ1-1
DNA: TGTGCCAGCAGCTTAGGTCGGTGGGAACTGAACACTGAAGCTTTCTTT
CDR3: CASSLGRWELNTEAFF

D: .
size: .
V: TRBV11-2
J: TRBJ2-1
DNA: TGTGCCAGCAGCTTAAACCGTGACAATGAGCAGTTCTTC
CDR3: CASSLNRDNEQFF

D: TRBD2
size: .
V: TRBV11-1
J: TRBJ2-7
DNA: TGTGCCAGCAGCTTAGCGGCGGGACTAGCGGACGAGCAGTACTTC
CDR3: CASSLAAGLADEQYF

D: .
size: few
V: TRBV6-1
J: TRBJ2-3
DNA: TGTGCCAGCAGTGAAGCGACAGATACGCAGTATTTT
CDR3: CASSEATDTQYF

D: TRBD2
size: .
V: TRBV4-1
J: TRBJ2-1
DNA: TGCGCCAGCAGCCCCCGGGAGCGGGGGTTGTATGAGCAGTTCTTC
CDR3: CASSPRERGLYEQFF

D: TRBD1
size: .
V: TRBV6-5
J: TRBJ2-7
DNA: TGTGCCAGCAGCCGACAGGGGACCGCCGAGCAGTACTTC
CDR3: CASSRQGTAEQYF

D: TRBD2
size: .
V: TRBV5-4
J: TRBJ2-7
DNA: TGTGCCAGCAACTCGTTGGGCGCGGGAGGCTCCTACGAGCAGTACTTC
CDR3: CASNSLGAGGSYEQYF

D: .
size: .
V: TRBV9
J: TRBJ2-1
DNA: TGTGCCAGCAGCGTAGAGGGAGTAGCGATCTCCTACAATGAGCAGTTCTTC
CDR3: CASSVEGVAISYNEQFF

D: .
size: .
V: TRBV7-8
J: TRBJ2-1
DNA: TGTGCCAGCACCCGAGGGGGTCGGGACAATGAGCAGTTCTTC
CDR3: CASTRGGRDNEQFF

D: TRBD2
size: many
V: TRBV7-3
J: TRBJ2-1
DNA: TGTGCCAGCAGCCCCCGACGCTCTAGCGGGAGGGACATTGAGCAGTTCTTC
CDR3: CASSPRRSSGRDIEQFF

D: TRBD1
size: .
V: TRBV28
J: TRBJ1-2
DNA: TGTGCCAGCAGTATCCCTCCGGGACAGGGGGCTTATGGCTACACCTTC
CDR3: CASSIPPGQGAYGYTF

D: .
size: once
V: TRBV7-3
J: TRBJ2-1
DNA: TGTGCCAGCAGCATAGACAGGAGCAATGAGCAGTTCTTC
CDR3: CASSIDRSNEQFF

D: TRBD2
size: .
V: TRBV18
J: TRBJ2-7
DNA: TGTGCCAGCTCACCACCGGGACTAGCTTCCTACGAGCAGTACTTC
CDR3: CASSPPGLASYEQYF

D: .
size: .
V: TRBV5-8
J: TRBJ1-1
DNA: TGTGCCAGCAGCTACGATGGGTTGAACACTGAAGCTTTCTTT
CDR3: CASSYDGLNTEAFF

D: .
size: .
V: TRBV2
J: TRBJ1-1
DNA: TGTGCCAGCAGTGTGGTTGGAGACACTGAAGCTTTCTTT
CDR3: CASSVVGDTEAFF

D: .
size: .
V: TRBV11-2
J: TRBJ1-1
DNA: TGTGCCAGCAGCCCCAGGGGCCTGAACACTGAAGCTTTCTTT
CDR3: CASSPRGLNTEAFF

D: TRBD1
size: .
V: TRBV28
J: TRBJ2-4
DNA: TGTGCCAGCAGTTCCGGGACAGGGTTGGACATTCAGTACTTC
CDR3: CASSSGTGLDIQYF

D: .
size: .
V: TRBV5-4
J: TRBJ2-6
DNA: TGTGCCAGCAGCTTGATGAGCTCTGGGGCCAACGTCCTGACTTTC
CDR3: CASSLMSSGANVLTF

D: TRBD1
size: few
V: TRBV5-8
J: TRBJ1-3
DNA: TGTGCCAGCAGCTTTCGGACAGGGGGGAGAAACACCATATATTTT
CDR3: CASSFRTGGRNTIYF

D: .
size: many
V: TRBV5-1
J: TRBJ1-5
DNA: TGCGCCAGCAGCATAGGGGGTTCATCTAGCAATCAGCCCCAGCATTTT
CDR3: CASSIGGSSSNQPQHF

D: TRBD2
size: .
V: TRBV5-1
J: TRBJ2-3
DNA: TGCGCCAGCAGCGGGGGGGACTCCACAGATACGCAGTATTTT
CDR3: CASSGGDSTDTQYF

D: .
size: .
V: TRBV15
J: TRBJ2-5
DNA: TGTGCCACCAGCAGAGGAATGGGCAAGCAAGAGACCCAGTACTTC
CDR3: CATSRGMGKQETQYF

D: .
size: .
V: TRBV18
J: TRBJ1-2
DNA: TGTGCCAGCTCACCAGAGGGATTCTATGGCTACACCTTC
CDR3: CASSPEGFYGYTF

D: TRBD1
size: .
V: TRBV27
J: TRBJ1-4
DNA: TGTGCCAGCAGCAATCCCGGGGACAGAGGAGCAACTAATGAAAAACTGTTTTTT
CDR3: CASSNPGDRGATNEKLFF

D: .
size: .
V: TRBV2
J: TRBJ1-2
DNA: TGTGCCAGCGTTCGGGGGAGGCAGAAGAACTATGGCTACACCTTC
CDR3: CASVRGRQKNYGYTF

D: TRBD1
size: .
V: TRBV23-1
J: TRBJ1-1
DNA: TGCGCCAGCAGTCAAGCCCCCGGGACAGGGGCGGTAAGCACTGAAGCTTTCTTT
CDR3: CASSQAPGTGAVSTEAFF

D: .
size: .
V: TRBV18
J: TRBJ2-3
DNA: TGTGCCAGCTCACCACGGACTGATAGCACAGATACGCAGTATTTT
CDR3: CASSPRTDSTDTQYF

D: .
size: .
V: TRBV2
J: TRBJ1-2
DNA: TGTGCCAGCAGTGGTAGACAGTCTGCAGGCTACACCTTC
CDR3: CASSGRQSAGYTF

D: .
size: once
V: TRBV29-1
J: TRBJ1-1
DNA: TGCAGCGTTACCGACCGGGGGGGCTTCACTGAAGCTTTCTTT
CDR3: CSVTDRGGFTEAFF

D: .
size: .
V: TRBV7-9
J: TRBJ2-1
DNA: TGTGCCAGCAGCTCTCTGGGGGAGCGGGCCCTCAACTACAATGAGCAGTTCTTC
CDR3: CASSSLGERALNYNEQFF

D: .
size: few
V: TRBV9
J: TRBJ1-1
DNA: TGTGCCAGCAGCGTCTACGGGCGGACTGAAGCTTTCTTT
CDR3: CASSVYGRTEAFF

D: .
size: .
V: TRBV2
J: TRBJ1-1
DNA: TGTGCCAGCAGTCTGGGTCCGAACACTGAAGCTTTCTTT
CDR3: CASSLGPNTEAFF

D: .
size: .
V: TRBV10-3
J: TRBJ1-1
DNA: TGTGCCATCAGCCAAGACATCGGGGGGACTGAAGCTTTCTTT
CDR3: CAISQDIGGTEAFF